This entry features one T cell receptor beta chain sequence. The entry originates in a study of blood T cell repertoires in COVID-19. Across the study: Acute-phase and convalescent COVID-19 samples originated in the United States, Italy and Spain. PBMCs, B-cell-depleted T cells, or T cells provided the cDNA or gDNA that made up the material.

J gave up 4 bases and V 4 bases, and 6 bases lay outside the gene matches. The CDR3 is 14 residues long. Germline lookup yields CDR1 KGHSH and CDR2 LQKENI. In the authors' methods: Reference gene primer amplification gave estimated nucleated cell counts. Some clones are missing from TCRdb's copy, which holds only in-frame ones; the method was immunoSEQ multiplex PCR. The V and J calls and clone size were taken over from that table, and D and trimming were inferred from the DNA. Of around 84,000 clones listed, over 70% are singletons. V is TRBV18 and J is TRBJ1-1, with 7 bases identical to TRBD1. The sequenced sample was peripheral blood. The clonotype was recovered from a woman between 40 and 50 years old with active or convalescent COVID-19. The CDR3 spells CASSHSQGFTEAFF. CDR3 DNA sequence: TGTGCCAGCTCACACTCACAGGGGTTCACTGAAGCTTTCTTT.